The source of this T cell receptor (beta chain) is a study of metastatic and nonmetastatic thyroid tumors. On the study more broadly: Repertoire comparisons spanned blood and tumor or nodule tissue from malignant and benign thyroid patients. General observations from the study: Benign nodules reportedly had significantly lower TCR beta diversity than malignant thyroid tumors in blood and tumor.

Thyroid surgery took place with no prior treatment in any patient. A note on this clone: The antigen remains undetermined.

Per the study methods: To classify distant metastasis in papillary thyroid cancer, a model was built from CDR3 differences across clinicopathological groups. TCRdb reprocessed the PCR reads using MiXCR. These V and J calls derive from TCRdb rather than the authors' analysis. The table shows about 36,000 clones, with about a fifth occurring only once. This receptor was identified in a female donor with papillary thyroid cancer or a benign thyroid nodule (not recorded which). Some clones in this sample may be carry-over from other donors' samples. The sample consisted of blood.

CDR3 in DNA: TGTGCCAGCTCTCATGCCGGAATCGAAAAACTGTTTTTT. Its translation is CASSHAGIEKLFF. This chain joins TRBV28 and TRBJ1-4; D remains unclear. Germline CDR1 MDHEN, CDR2 SYDVKM. Trimming stripped 8 bases from V and 8 bases from J, with 15 bases between. The CDR3 runs 13 residues.